The entry below gives a single T cell receptor beta chain sequence along with its context. Its antigen is undetermined. This specimen belongs to a study of T cells in Graves' hyperthyroidism and ophthalmopathy. Study-wide results and limits: Model output signaled ophthalmopathy a median roughly 6 months ahead of onset. Among clonotypes expanded in thyroid above 0.001, most were also found in blood.

Participants, patients aged 18 to 65, had newly diagnosed hyperthyroidism with a duration under 2 months. Thyroid ultrasound and orbital computed tomography, with clinical symptoms and serum thyroxine and TRAb, informed diagnoses. Amplification targeted TCR beta CDR3 regions from RNA transcripts. The HTBI primer set served for first-round RT-PCR of the TCR CDR3. TCRdb re-called the multiplex PCR reads with MiXCR, one entry per CDR3 protein. Of roughly 580,000 distinct CDR3 sequences in the sample, more than 45% were seen once. Sequences were obtained from peripheral blood or thyroid tissue (not recorded which). The sequence derives from a woman aged 18 to 35 with Graves' hyperthyroidism.

DNA for the CDR3: TGTGCCAGCAGCCAAGAACAGGCGAGCAATCAGCCCCAGCATTTT. Amino acids: CASSQEQASNQPQHF. This sequence joins TRBV7-6 and TRBJ1-5, with a tentative D call TRBD1 (5 bases). Trimming pared 5 bases from V and 1 base from J, leaving 12 bases between. Germline-derived CDR1 and CDR2 are SGHVS and FNYEAQ. The CDR3 is 15 residues long. Full variable domain (outside the CDR3, taken from reference TRBV7-6 and TRBJ1-5): GAGVSQSPRYKVTKRGQDVALRCDPISGHVSLYWYRQALGQGPEFLTYFNYEAQQDKSGLPNDRFSAERPEGSISTLTIQRTEQRDSAMYRCASSQEQASNQPQHFGDGTRLSIL.